The 5 T cell receptor beta chains given below trace back to one sample, sequenced in a study of T-cell reconstitution after alpha-beta-depleted transplantation in children. A library of TCRbeta sequences, prepared with unique molecular identifiers, was generated. TCRdb ran MiXCR on the PCR reads and lists one entry per CDR3 protein. The sample consists of 450,000 to 600,000 distinct CDR3 sequences, roughly 13% of them appearing once. Sequenced material: PBMCs, mostly from graft donor cells, taken 360 days after TCRalphabeta/CD19-depleted stem cell transplant. Source of these receptors: a male patient younger than 18 who had a stem cell transplant for acute myeloid leukemia, so the T cells may come from the graft donor.

The gene calls are TRBV7-6 and TRBJ2-5; a possible D gene is TRBD2 (5 bases). The ends were cut back, 6 bases at V and 4 bases at J, with 24 bases in the middle. CDR3 length equals 17 residues. The V gene's germline CDR1 is SGHVS and CDR2 FNYEAQ. CDR3 residues: CASSLNLYPGSVETQYF. CDR3 bases: TGTGCCAGCAGTCTAAACCTTTATCCGGGAAGCGTAGAGACCCAGTACTTC.

This clonotype was seen more than once but under ten times. This chain connects TRBV12-3 or TRBV12-4 to TRBJ2-7; D is perhaps TRBD1 or TRBD2 (5 bases each). V lost 2 bases and J lost 0, with 17 bases in between. CDR3 length equals 17 residues. The CDR3 coding sequence is TGTGCCAGCAGTTTATATCAAGGGACGGCGAGCTCCTACGAGCAGTACTTC. Amino acid sequence: CASSLYQGTASSYEQYF.

DNA of the CDR3: TGCAGTGCACGCGGGACTAGCGGGACCTATGAGCAGTTCTTC. It encodes CSARGTSGTYEQFF. The chain carries TRBV20-1 and TRBJ2-1; TRBD2 agrees at 13 bases. This CDR3 has 14 residues. V dropped 6 bases and J dropped 8; count of bases not matched to a gene: 7. CDR1 and CDR2 (germline): DFQATT, SNEGSKA (reference sequence).

This clonotype was observed many times. The chain carries TRBV29-1 and TRBJ2-7; D might be TRBD1 or TRBD2, each matching 5 bases. Per the germline V gene, CDR1 is SQVTM and CDR2 is ANQGSEA. This CDR3 is built from 14 residues. V lost 4 bases, J lost 6 bases, and 19 bases lay in between. CDR3 region: CSVVHGARPSEQYF. The CDR3 DNA sequence: TGCAGCGTTGTTCACGGGGCGAGACCTAGCGAGCAGTACTTC.

The V and J genes are TRBV19 and TRBJ2-3; 9 bases are a match to TRBD2. The CDR3 length is 15 residues. V dropped 7 bases and J dropped 3; count of bases not matched to a gene: 8. Germline CDR1 and CDR2: LNHDA and SQIVND (reference sequence). The CDR3 region is CASIEASGTTDTQYF. The CDR3 DNA sequence: TGTGCCAGTATTGAAGCTAGCGGGACGACAGATACGCAGTATTTT.